These 13 T cell receptor beta chains share one sample of origin, sequenced in a study of blood T cell repertoires in COVID-19. TCRdb's copy holds only in-frame clones and misses some; the assay was immunoSEQ multiplex PCR. The sample lists over 200,000 clones, under 85% occurring once. The specimen sequenced was peripheral blood. The receptors were gathered from a woman under 40 with COVID-19, enrolled during active disease.

The chain has TRBV6-5 and TRBJ1-1; D may be TRBD1 (5 bases). Trimming cost V 6 bases and J 0 bases, with 8 bases left between them. CDR3 length: 13 residues. Germline V gene data show CDR1 as MNHEY and CDR2 as SVGAGI. The CDR3 spells CASRQDLNTEAFF. DNA of the CDR3: TGTGCCAGCAGACAGGACCTGAACACTGAAGCTTTCTTT.

The chain uses TRBV3-1 (or the pseudogene TRBV3-2) and TRBJ2-7; D is perhaps TRBD2 (7 bases). From germline, CDR1 is LGHDT and CDR2 YNNKEL (reference sequence). The CDR3 loop spans 15 amino acids. V dropped 1 base and J dropped 3 bases, with 13 bases sitting between them. CDR3 in amino acids: CASSQGGGGHYEQYF. In nucleotides, the CDR3 is TGTGCCAGCAGCCAAGGTGGGGGGGGCCACTACGAGCAGTACTTC.

This sequence joins TRBV2 and TRBJ1-6; D ambiguous. Germline V lookup: CDR1 SNHLY, CDR2 FYNNEI. Trimming removed 4 bases at V and 3 bases at J, with 10 bases between. The CDR3 runs 15 residues. Here the CDR3 reads CASSGWALYNSPLHF. The CDR3 coding sequence is TGTGCCAGCAGTGGGTGGGCGCTCTATAATTCACCCCTCCACTTT.

V is TRBV6-1 and J is TRBJ1-4, with D possibly matching TRBD1 (6 bases). With 1 base removed from V and 1 base from J, the gap between germline ends came to 13 bases. The CDR3 length is 17 residues. Germline V gene lookup returns CDR1 MNHNS and CDR2 SASEGT. The CDR3 sequence: CASSEGDRRRTNEKLFF. The CDR3 DNA reads TGTGCCAGCAGTGAAGGTGACAGGCGGCGAACTAATGAAAAACTGTTTTTT.

The rearrangement joins TRBV11-2 to TRBJ2-5; a possible D gene is TRBD1 (6 bases). CDR1 and CDR2 (germline): SGHAT, FQNNGV. The V end was cut by 5 bases, the J end by 1 base, with 11 bases between. CDR3 length equals 14 residues. CDR3 DNA: TGTGCCAGCAGCCCGGACAGACCCCAAGAGACCCAGTACTTC. Translation gives CASSPDRPQETQYF.

The V call is TRBV13, the J call TRBJ2-1, with 13 bases fitting TRBD2. The germline V gene encodes CDR1 PRHDT and CDR2 FYEKMQ (reference sequence). After removal of 5 bases from V and 8 bases from J, the junction contained 6 bases not matched to a gene. The CDR3 covers 15 residues. The CDR3, as DNA: TGTGCCAGCAGCATCCGACTAGCGGGGGGCCATGAGCAGTTCTTC. The encoded protein is CASSIRLAGGHEQFF.

The chain combines TRBV5-4 with TRBJ2-3; 8 bases are shared with TRBD2. Trimming took 4 bases from V and 4 from J; bases not matched to a gene: 11. This CDR3 comprises 16 residues. Germline CDR1 reads SGHNT; CDR2 reads YYREEE (reference sequence). The CDR3 coding sequence is TGTGCCAGCAGCGGCGGGACTAGTAACGTCTCAGATACGCAGTATTTT. This translates into CASSGGTSNVSDTQYF. Combining the CDR3 with reference TRBV5-4 and TRBJ2-3 gives the whole variable domain ETGVTQSPTHLIKTRGQQVTLRCSSQSGHNTVSWYQQALGQGPQFIFQYYREEENGRGNFPPRFSGLQFPNYSSELNVNALELDDSALYLCASSGGTSNVSDTQYFGPGTRLTVL.

The chain couples TRBV7-2 to TRBJ1-4; perhaps TRBD1 as D (5 bases). V was shortened by 3 bases and J by 8 bases, with 16 bases between the two germline ends. Germline assignment: CDR1 SGHTA and CDR2 FQGNSA. The CDR3 runs to 15 residues. As DNA, the CDR3 is TGTGCCAGCAGCTTTGTTGGACAATACTCCGAAAAACTGTTTTTT. Translated: CASSFVGQYSEKLFF.

V gene TRBV7-9 combines with J gene TRBJ1-5; weak D call: TRBD1 (5 bases). CDR3 length: 16 residues. CDR1 and CDR2 (germline): SEHNR, FQNEAQ (reference sequence). Trimming pared 0 bases from V and 7 bases from J, leaving 16 bases between. The CDR3 reads CASSLAAGGGKQPQHF. DNA of the CDR3: TGTGCCAGCAGCTTAGCAGCTGGGGGGGGGAAACAGCCCCAGCATTTT. Full variable domain (rest looked up from reference TRBV7-9 and TRBJ1-5): DTGVSQNPRHKITKRGQNVTFRCDPISEHNRLYWYRQTLGQGPEFLTYFQNEAQLEKSRLLSDRFSAERPKGSFSTLEIQRTEQGDSAMYLCASSLAAGGGKQPQHFGDGTRLSIL.

As concerns this clone: At one end, the junction sequence differs from germline, possibly due to a read error. The chain is built from TRBV12-3 or TRBV12-4 and TRBJ1-2; 10 bases are shared with TRBD1. The length of the CDR3 is 11 residues. CDR3 in DNA: TGTGCCAGCAGCTTGGGACAGGGGAAGGGCTTC. This encodes CASSLGQGKGF.

The chain employs TRBV10-3 and TRBJ2-6, with D unclear. The CDR3 is 15 amino acids. Trimming took 6 bases from V and 0 from J, leaving 9 bases between them. Germline CDR1 ENHRY, CDR2 SYGVKD. The CDR3 coding sequence is TGTGCCATCAGCGGTCAGGTCTCTGGGGCCAACGTCCTGACTTTC. This gives the protein CAISGQVSGANVLTF.

CDR3 in amino acids: CASRGQNNEQYF. CDR3 nucleotide sequence: TGTGCCAGCCGGGGACAGAACAACGAGCAGTACTTC. The chain has TRBV2 and TRBJ2-7; 7 bases are shared with TRBD1. The CDR3 is 12 amino acids. Trimming removed 8 bases from V and 5 bases from J; junction bases left unmatched: 6. Germline V lookup: CDR1 SNHLY, CDR2 FYNNEI.

This clone was seen once. This chain joins TRBV9 and TRBJ1-2; no firm D call. There are 13 residues in the CDR3. Germline V gives CDR1 SGDLS, CDR2 YYNGEE. Trimming took 3 bases from V and 8 from J, leaving 14 bases between them. Here the CDR3 reads CASSAPREEGYTF. As DNA, the CDR3 is TGTGCCAGCAGCGCTCCGAGGGAGGAGGGCTACACCTTC. Variable domain in full (rest from reference TRBV9 and TRBJ1-2): DSGVTQTPKHLITATGQRVTLRCSPRSGDLSVYWYQQSLDQGLQFLIQYYNGEERAKGNILERFSAQQFPDLHSELNLSSLELGDSALYFCASSAPREEGYTFGSGTRLTVV.